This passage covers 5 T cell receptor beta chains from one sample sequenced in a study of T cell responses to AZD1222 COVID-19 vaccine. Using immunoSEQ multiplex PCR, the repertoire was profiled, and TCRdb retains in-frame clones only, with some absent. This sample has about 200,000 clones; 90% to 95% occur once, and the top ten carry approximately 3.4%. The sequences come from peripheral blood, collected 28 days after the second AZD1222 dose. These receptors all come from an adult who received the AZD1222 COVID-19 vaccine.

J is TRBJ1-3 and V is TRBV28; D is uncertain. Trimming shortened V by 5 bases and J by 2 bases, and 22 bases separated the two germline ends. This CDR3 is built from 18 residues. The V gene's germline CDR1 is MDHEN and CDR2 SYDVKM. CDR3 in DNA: TGTGCCAGCAGTACCACCCCCCTGGGCGGAACACCTGGAAACACCATATATTTT. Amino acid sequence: CASSTTPLGGTPGNTIYF.

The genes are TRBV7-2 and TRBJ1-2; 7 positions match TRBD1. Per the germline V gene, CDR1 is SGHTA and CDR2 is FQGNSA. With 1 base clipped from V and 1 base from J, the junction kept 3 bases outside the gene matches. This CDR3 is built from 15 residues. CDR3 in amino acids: CASSLEGANNYGYTF. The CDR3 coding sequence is TGTGCCAGCAGCTTAGAGGGGGCCAATAACTATGGCTACACCTTC.

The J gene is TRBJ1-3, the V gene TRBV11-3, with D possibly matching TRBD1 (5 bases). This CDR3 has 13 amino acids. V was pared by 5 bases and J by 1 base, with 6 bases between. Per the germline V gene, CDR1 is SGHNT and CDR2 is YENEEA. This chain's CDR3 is CASSEGSGNTIYF. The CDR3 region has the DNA TGTGCCAGCAGCGAGGGGTCTGGAAACACCATATATTTT.

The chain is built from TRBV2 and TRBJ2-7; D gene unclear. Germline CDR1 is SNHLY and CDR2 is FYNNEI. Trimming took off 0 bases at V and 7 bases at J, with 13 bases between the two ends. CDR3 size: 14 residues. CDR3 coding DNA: TGTGCCAGCAGTGAAGCGCCGGGTGTAGGTGAGCAGTACTTC. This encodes CASSEAPGVGEQYF.

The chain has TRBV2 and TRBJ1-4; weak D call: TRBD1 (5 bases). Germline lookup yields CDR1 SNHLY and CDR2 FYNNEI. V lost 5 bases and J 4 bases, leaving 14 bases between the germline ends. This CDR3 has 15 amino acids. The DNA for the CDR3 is TGTGCCAGCAGTATCGGGACGGATGTTAATGAAAAACTGTTTTTT. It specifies CASSIGTDVNEKLFF.